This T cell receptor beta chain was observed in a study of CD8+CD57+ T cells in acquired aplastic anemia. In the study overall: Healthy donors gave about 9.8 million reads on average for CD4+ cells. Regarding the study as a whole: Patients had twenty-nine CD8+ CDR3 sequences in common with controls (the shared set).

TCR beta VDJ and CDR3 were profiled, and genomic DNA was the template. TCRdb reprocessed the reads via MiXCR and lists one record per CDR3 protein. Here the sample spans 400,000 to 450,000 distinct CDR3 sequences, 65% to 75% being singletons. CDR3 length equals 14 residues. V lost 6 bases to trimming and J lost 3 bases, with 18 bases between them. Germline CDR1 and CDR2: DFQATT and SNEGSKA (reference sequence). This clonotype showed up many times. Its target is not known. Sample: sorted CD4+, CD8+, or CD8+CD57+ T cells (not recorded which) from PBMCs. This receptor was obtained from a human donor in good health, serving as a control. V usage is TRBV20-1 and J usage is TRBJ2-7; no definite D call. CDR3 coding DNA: TGCAGTGCCGCGCCGGTCAGGCTTAACTACGAGCAGTACTTC. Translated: CSAAPVRLNYEQYF.